Sequencing of this TCR beta chain was carried out in a study of blood T cell repertoires in COVID-19. Generated by immunoSEQ multiplex PCR, the TCRdb table keeps only in-frame clones and is missing some. This sample has about 160,000 clones; roughly four fifths occur once, and the top ten carry roughly 20%. V trimming: 7 bases; J trimming: 0 bases; junction bases outside the gene matches: 4. Germline CDR1 SNHLY, CDR2 FYNNEI. The CDR3 extends over 15 amino acids. The specimen sequenced was peripheral blood. This clonotype was sampled from a woman aged 80 or older with acute or convalescent COVID-19. The chain uses TRBV2 and TRBJ2-1; 9 nucleotides agree with TRBD2. This CDR3 is CASTEREVSYNEQFF. In DNA form, the CDR3 reads TGTGCCAGCACAGAGCGGGAGGTCTCCTACAATGAGCAGTTCTTC.